This T cell receptor beta chain was documented in a study of T cells expressing NK-cell markers. The study's findings and limits: In over 5 donors, dominant CD3+CD56+NKG2C+ clonotypes ranked among the top 10 CD8+ clonotypes.

A remark on this clonotype: Its target is not known.

TCRdb reprocessed the 5' RACE reads, with one entry per CDR3 protein and no DNA. The sample table includes 130,000 to 150,000 distinct CDR3 sequences. Germline loops: CDR1 MNHNS, CDR2 SASEGT. The CDR3 covers 15 residues. Sequenced material: blood T cells: a sorted CD56 or NKG2C T cell subset, CD4+ or CD8+ T cells, or bulk PBMC T cells (not recorded which). The gene calls are TRBV6-1 and TRBJ2-5; without DNA, the TCRdb call of TRBD1 cannot be checked. The clonotype was recovered from a man between 18 and 35 years old in good health. The CDR3 sequence is CASSQTGVGVETQYF.